These 29 T cell receptor beta chains were sequenced from one sample in a study of blood T cell repertoires in COVID-19. Sequencing used immunoSEQ multiplex PCR; TCRdb keeps in-frame clones, though not all of them. The table shows 130,000 to 150,000 clones, with roughly four fifths occurring only once. Material: peripheral blood. The receptors stem from a woman of 80 years or more with acute or convalescent COVID-19.

CDR3 DNA sequence: TGTGCCAGCAGCTTAGGCGATACTTTACGGGGGGGCCGTGAGACCCAGTACTTC. Protein sequence: CASSLGDTLRGGRETQYF. The chain has TRBV7-9 and TRBJ2-5; 8 positions match TRBD2. V lost 1 base and J lost 5; bases outside the gene matches: 15. The CDR3 length is 18 residues. Germline assignment: CDR1 SEHNR and CDR2 FQNEAQ (reference sequence). Variable domain in full (rest from reference TRBV7-9 and TRBJ2-5): DTGVSQNPRHKITKRGQNVTFRCDPISEHNRLYWYRQTLGQGPEFLTYFQNEAQLEKSRLLSDRFSAERPKGSFSTLEIQRTEQGDSAMYLCASSLGDTLRGGRETQYFGPGTRLLVL.

The rearrangement links TRBV5-6 to TRBJ1-5; possible D gene TRBD1, 6 bases. Trimming pared 0 bases from V and 11 bases from J, leaving 21 bases between. The CDR3 consists of 16 residues. Germline V gene sequence: CDR1 SGHDT, CDR2 YYEEEE. The CDR3 nucleotides read TGTGCCAGCAGCTTGGGGGCAGGGGTGTCCCTACGGGCCCAGCATTTT. It is translated as CASSLGAGVSLRAQHF.

The chain recombines TRBV10-2 with TRBJ1-5, with TRBD1 as a possible D gene (6 bases). Deletions cut 6 bases from V and 7 bases from J, with 16 bases between. From germline, CDR1 is WSHSY and CDR2 SAAADI. The CDR3 covers 14 residues. CDR3 sequence (DNA): TGCGCCAGCAGCGAGACGACCAGGGGACAGCCCCAGCATTTT. Protein product: CASSETTRGQPQHF.

This rearrangement joins TRBV4-2 to TRBJ1-2; 7 nucleotides align to TRBD1. From germline, CDR1 is LGHNA and CDR2 YNFKEQ. This CDR3 contains 14 residues. V was pared by 2 bases and J by 7 bases, with 7 bases of the junction left unmatched. CDR3 sequence: CASSQMTGSIGYTF. In DNA, the CDR3 is TGTGCCAGCAGCCAAATGACAGGGTCGATTGGCTACACCTTC.

This chain joins TRBV7-9 and TRBJ2-1; 8 positions match TRBD1. Germline CDR1 is SEHNR and CDR2 is FQNEAQ (reference sequence). V shed 1 base and J 7 bases; nucleotides not matched to a gene: 3. The CDR3 spans 14 residues. The CDR3 sequence: CASSLGQGRNEQFF. The CDR3 DNA sequence: TGTGCCAGCAGCTTAGGACAGGGGCGAAATGAGCAGTTCTTC.

This clone was counted only a few times. The rearrangement links TRBV19 to TRBJ1-1; D ambiguous. The CDR3 length is 14 residues. Germline V gene lookup returns CDR1 LNHDA and CDR2 SQIVND (reference sequence). V dropped 6 bases and J dropped 5 bases, with 16 bases sitting between them. DNA of the CDR3: TGTGCCAGTAGGCTAACCGGACTTCTAACTGAAGCTTTCTTT. This gives the protein CASRLTGLLTEAFF.

The chain combines TRBV7-2 with TRBJ2-7; 7 nucleotides match TRBD1. Trimming took 5 bases from V and 2 from J; bases not matched to a gene: 6. This CDR3 is 14 amino acids long. Germline CDR1 reads SGHTA; CDR2 reads FQGNSA. The CDR3 here is CASSGRDSPYEQYF. In DNA, the CDR3 is TGTGCCAGCAGCGGCCGGGACAGTCCCTACGAGCAGTACTTC.

The chain carries TRBV11-2 and TRBJ2-5; D call uncertain. The V and J ends lost 3 bases and 2 bases respectively, with 7 bases between them. The germline CDR1 and CDR2 sequences are SGHAT and FQNNGV. This CDR3 contains 13 residues. The CDR3 DNA sequence: TGTGCCAGCAGCTTGGGCCTGCAAGAGACCCAGTACTTC. Residues: CASSLGLQETQYF.

V and J are TRBV28 and TRBJ1-5, with D maybe TRBD1 (5 bases). V lost 7 bases, J lost 4 bases, and 14 bases lay in between. The CDR3 length is 14 residues. Germline CDR1 MDHEN, CDR2 SYDVKM. CDR3 sequence: CASIVAGPNQPQHF. The CDR3, as DNA: TGTGCCAGCATAGTGGCAGGGCCTAATCAGCCCCAGCATTTT.

This clone was counted a few times. The chain combines TRBV3-1 (or the pseudogene TRBV3-2) with TRBJ2-4, with 7 bases aligning to TRBD1. There are 13 residues in the CDR3. V dropped 3 bases and J dropped 7; count of bases not matched to a gene: 3. Per germline, CDR1 LGHDT and CDR2 YNNKEL (reference sequence). In nucleotides, the CDR3 is TGTGCCAGCAGCCAGACAGGGCCCAACATTCAGTACTTC. It codes for CASSQTGPNIQYF.

The V gene is TRBV11-2, the J gene TRBJ1-1; 7 nucleotides match TRBD1. Per the germline V gene, CDR1 is SGHAT and CDR2 is FQNNGV. The CDR3 runs to 15 residues. J gave up 3 bases and V 4 bases, and 8 bases lay outside the gene matches. The CDR3 is CASSWTGRVDTEAFF. For the CDR3, the DNA is TGTGCCAGCAGCTGGACAGGCCGAGTAGACACTGAAGCTTTCTTT.

This chain connects TRBV5-4 to TRBJ2-1, with 9 bases identical to TRBD2. The length of the CDR3 is 15 residues. Trimming at V came to 2 bases and at J to 1 base, leaving 1 base not matched to a gene. Germline V gives CDR1 SGHNT, CDR2 YYREEE (reference sequence). The CDR3 DNA follows: TGTGCCAGCAGCTTCACTAGCGGGTCCTACAATGAGCAGTTCTTC. This sequence encodes CASSFTSGSYNEQFF.

This clone was observed a few times. The rearrangement joins TRBV18 to TRBJ1-6; 8 bases fit TRBD1. The CDR3 length is 16 residues. Germline V lookup: CDR1 KGHSH, CDR2 LQKENI. V lost 3 bases, J lost 6 bases, and 7 bases stayed unmatched. CDR3 amino acids: CASSPLETGANSPLHF. In DNA form, the CDR3 reads TGTGCCAGCTCACCCCTAGAGACAGGGGCTAATTCACCCCTCCACTTT.

This chain connects TRBV4-1 to TRBJ1-3; no definite D call. Germline-derived CDR1 and CDR2 are MGHRA and YSYEKL. V was trimmed by 6 bases and J by 0 bases, leaving 12 bases between them. The CDR3 is 15 residues long. The DNA of the CDR3 is TGCGCCAGCAGGGAGGGCAGAAGCTCTGGAAACACCATATATTTT. Translating gives CASREGRSSGNTIYF.

The chain recombines TRBV24-1 with TRBJ2-2, with 10 bases matching TRBD1. This CDR3 is 15 amino acids long. CDR1 is KGHDR and CDR2 is SFDVKD in the germline V gene. V lost 3 bases, J lost 6 bases, and 3 bases stayed unmatched. CDR3 in DNA: TGTGCCACCAGTGATGCTGGACAGGGGGCCGGGGAGCTGTTTTTT. Translated: CATSDAGQGAGELFF.

The V gene is TRBV7-3, the J gene TRBJ2-1; a weak D match, TRBD1 (6 bases). Germline V gene sequence: CDR1 SGHTA, CDR2 FQGTGA. V lost 2 bases to trimming and J lost 9 bases, with 17 bases between them. CDR3 size: 15 residues. The CDR3 region is CASSLAQGRGGEQFF. In nucleotides, the CDR3 is TGTGCCAGCAGCTTAGCCCAGGGCAGGGGCGGTGAGCAGTTCTTC. Together with reference TRBV7-3 and TRBJ2-1, the CDR3 gives the full variable domain: GAGVSQTPSNKVTEKGKYVELRCDPISGHTALYWYRQSLGQGPEFLIYFQGTGAADDSGLPNDRFFAVRPEGSVSTLKIQRTERGDSAVYLCASSLAQGRGGEQFFGPGTRLTVL.

This chain uses TRBV7-2 with TRBJ2-1; weak D call: TRBD1 (5 bases). Germline loops: CDR1 SGHTA, CDR2 FQGNSA. This CDR3 contains 15 residues. Trimming pared 4 bases from V and 7 bases from J, leaving 17 bases between. CDR3 DNA sequence: TGTGCCAGCAGCTCACTCTCAGGGAAATGGAATGAGCAGTTCTTC. Its protein is CASSSLSGKWNEQFF.

The rearrangement joins TRBV7-9 to TRBJ1-2, with D perhaps TRBD1 (5 bases). This CDR3 spans 18 amino acids. Germline V gives CDR1 SEHNR, CDR2 FQNEAQ (reference sequence). V shed 1 base and J shed 4 bases, with 22 bases lying between them. For the CDR3, the DNA is TGTGCCAGCAGCTTAGTATCCAGATTTGGGGCGGACGTCTATGGCTACACCTTC. As protein: CASSLVSRFGADVYGYTF.

The chain combines TRBV9 with TRBJ1-3; D unresolved. Germline V gives CDR1 SGDLS, CDR2 YYNGEE. With 3 bases removed from V and 0 bases from J, the gap between germline ends came to 13 bases. CDR3 length: 16 residues. As DNA, the CDR3 is TGTGCCAGCAGCGGACTAACAGAGTTCTCTGGAAACACCATATATTTT. It codes for CASSGLTEFSGNTIYF.

This clone has just one count. The chain uses TRBV6-5 and TRBJ1-1; tentative D call: TRBD1 (6 bases). V dropped 2 bases and J dropped 10 bases, with 11 bases sitting between them. The CDR3 runs 12 residues. CDR1 and CDR2 (germline): MNHEY, SVGAGI. CDR3: CASSYRGGAAFF. CDR3 DNA: TGTGCCAGCAGTTACAGGGGGGGTGCAGCTTTCTTT.

This chain uses TRBV14 with TRBJ2-7; D is uncertain. The germline CDR1 and CDR2 sequences are SGHDN and FVKESK. V was shortened by 4 bases and J by 5 bases, with 6 bases between the two germline ends. The CDR3 covers 11 residues. In DNA form, the CDR3 reads TGTGCCAGCAGCCCAGGTCACGAGCAGTACTTC. This gives the protein CASSPGHEQYF.

This chain joins TRBV4-1 and TRBJ2-4, with D maybe TRBD1 (6 bases). The V end was cut by 2 bases, the J end by 0 bases, with 23 bases between. CDR1 is MGHRA and CDR2 is YSYEKL in the germline V gene. CDR3 length: 20 residues. CDR3 amino acids: CASSQSWPDSSDLAKNIQYF. The CDR3 coding sequence is TGCGCCAGCAGCCAAAGTTGGCCGGACAGTAGCGATCTAGCCAAAAACATTCAGTACTTC.

The gene calls are TRBV11-3 and TRBJ2-7; D is possibly TRBD1 (5 bases). V was clipped by 6 bases and J by 0 bases, with 21 bases between them. In germline, CDR1 is SGHNT, CDR2 YENEEA. This CDR3 region has 17 residues. For the CDR3, the DNA is TGTGCCAGCAGACCCCAAGGGGCTCATCTCCCCTCCTACGAGCAGTACTTC. Translating gives CASRPQGAHLPSYEQYF. Filled out from reference TRBV11-3 and TRBJ2-7, the complete variable domain reads EAGVVQSPRYKIIEKKQPVAFWCNPISGHNTLYWYLQNLGQGPELLIRYENEEAVDDSQLPKDRFSAERLKGVDSTLKIQPAELGDSAVYLCASRPQGAHLPSYEQYFGPGTRLTVT.

The chain uses TRBV2 and TRBJ2-6; D possibly corresponds to TRBD1 (5 bases). The CDR3 covers 16 residues. Germline V gene lookup returns CDR1 SNHLY and CDR2 FYNNEI. Trimming cost V 3 bases and J 4 bases, with 13 bases left between them. The CDR3 region has the DNA TGTGCCAGCAGTGAGGGCCAGGGAACAGGGGCCAACGTCCTGACTTTC. Translated: CASSEGQGTGANVLTF.

The V gene is TRBV7-8, the J gene TRBJ1-1, with D perhaps TRBD1 (5 bases). V was shortened by 6 bases and J by 0 bases, with 20 bases between the two germline ends. The germline CDR1 and CDR2 sequences are SGHVS and FQNEAQ. The CDR3 is 17 amino acids. This CDR3 reads CASRPPYRSGMNTEAFF. The CDR3 bases are TGTGCCAGCAGACCACCTTACAGGTCCGGCATGAACACTGAAGCTTTCTTT.

This chain connects TRBV5-4 to TRBJ2-3; perhaps TRBD2 as D (7 bases). CDR3 size: 15 residues. The V gene lost 1 base and the J gene lost 4 bases, with 13 bases spanning the gap. Germline lookup yields CDR1 SGHNT and CDR2 YYREEE (reference sequence). The CDR3 DNA follows: TGTGCCAGCAGCTTGAGGGGGGGCCGCCCAGATACGCAGTATTTT. This encodes CASSLRGGRPDTQYF.

The chain joins TRBV4-1 to TRBJ1-1; D is ambiguous. With 1 base removed from V and 0 bases from J, the gap between germline ends came to 9 bases. Germline CDR1 reads MGHRA; CDR2 reads YSYEKL. The CDR3 contains 15 residues. CDR3 sequence: CASSQGGYMNTEAFF. The CDR3 DNA reads TGCGCCAGCAGCCAAGGAGGTTACATGAACACTGAAGCTTTCTTT.

This chain links TRBV3-1 (or the pseudogene TRBV3-2) with TRBJ2-7; unclear D gene. Trimming took 3 bases from V and 1 from J, leaving 4 bases between them. Germline V gene sequence: CDR1 LGHDT, CDR2 YNNKEL (reference sequence). The CDR3 length is 12 residues. CDR3 coding DNA: TGTGCCAGCAGCCATATATCCTACGAGCAGTACTTC. Translation gives CASSHISYEQYF.

CDR3 amino acids: CASSQIESSSGNTIYF. The DNA of the CDR3 is TGTGCCAGCAGCCAAATCGAGAGTTCCTCTGGAAACACCATATATTTT. V is TRBV7-6 and J is TRBJ1-3; D unresolved. The CDR3 is 16 amino acids. Looked up from germline, CDR1 is SGHVS and CDR2 is FNYEAQ. Trimming removed 5 bases at V and 0 bases at J, with 14 bases between.